This T cell receptor (beta chain) was obtained from a study of vaccination and CD4 T cells after COVID-19. Sequencing of the DNA from cultured CD4+ T cells was carried out with the Oncomine TCR Beta short-read assay. Using its own MiXCR run on the PCR reads, TCRdb lists one record per CDR3 protein. The table has approximately 16,000 distinct CDR3 sequences, approximately 29% seen once; the top ten hold under 20%. This clonotype was counted a few times. The antigen remains undetermined. CDR3 length: 17 residues. Germline assignment: CDR1 MNHEY and CDR2 SMNVEV (reference sequence). Deletions cut 4 bases from V and 2 bases from J, with 18 bases between. The treatment is: roughly ten-day PBMC culture with coronavirus spike peptide pools or control peptides (ViraFEST assay).

The chain uses TRBV27 and TRBJ2-1; possibly TRBD1 or TRBD2 for D (5 bases each). The receptor was derived from a human donor with COVID-19. Sequencing input: cultured CD4+ T cells from blood. The CDR3 DNA sequence: TGTGCCAGCAGTTCTCTTGGTCGGGGCCTGACCTACAATGAGCAGTTCTTC. Its protein is CASSSLGRGLTYNEQFF.